Below are 30 T cell receptor beta chains sequenced from a single sample in a study of cytotoxic CD8 clonotypes in ibrutinib-treated CLL. The table came from immunoSEQ multiplex PCR; TCRdb's copy has only in-frame clones and leaves some out. The sample records 200,000 to 250,000 clones, approximately 79% being singletons. This material consisted of PBMCs, taken after 12 months of ibrutinib treatment. The receptor source for this set is a human donor with chronic lymphocytic leukemia.

V gene TRBV25-1 combines with J gene TRBJ1-2, with D possibly matching TRBD1 (5 bases). Trimming left V 5 bases short and J 8 bases short, with 18 bases between. CDR3 length: 14 amino acids. CDR1 and CDR2 from the germline V gene are MGHDK and SYGVNS. The CDR3 reads CASSWGVMNTGYTF. The CDR3, as DNA: TGTGCCAGCAGTTGGGGCGTTATGAATACAGGCTACACCTTC.

The chain is built from TRBV10-3 and TRBJ2-7; the D is unclear. Per the germline V gene, CDR1 is ENHRY and CDR2 is SYGVKD. The CDR3 sequence is 12 residues long. V was shortened by 3 bases and J by 0 bases, with 3 bases between the two germline ends. The CDR3 DNA sequence: TGTGCCATCAGTGACAACTCCTACGAGCAGTACTTC. Protein product: CAISDNSYEQYF.

In DNA, the CDR3 is TGTGCCAGCAGCTTGGCGAGTGGTTCCTACGAGCAGTACTTC. Translation: CASSLASGSYEQYF. The genes are TRBV5-5 and TRBJ2-7; D uncertain. CDR1 is SGHKS and CDR2 is YYEKEE in the germline V gene (reference sequence). Trimming left V 0 bases short and J 1 base short, with 8 bases between. The CDR3 covers 14 residues.

The chain uses TRBV27 and TRBJ2-3; possible D gene TRBD2, 7 bases. Trimming shortened V by 3 bases and J by 5 bases, and 12 bases separated the two germline ends. This CDR3 is built from 14 residues. Per germline, CDR1 MNHEY and CDR2 SMNVEV (reference sequence). The CDR3 protein is CASSFQRGGDTQYF. CDR3 DNA sequence: TGTGCCAGCAGTTTCCAGAGGGGGGGAGATACGCAGTATTTT.

This chain connects TRBV6-1 to TRBJ1-5; no clear D gene. The CDR3 has 13 residues. Germline V gene data show CDR1 as MNHNS and CDR2 as SASEGT. Trimming left V 5 bases short and J 1 base short, with 6 bases between. The CDR3 DNA reads as TGTGCCAGCAGTACACTAAGCAATCAGCCCCAGCATTTT. It translates to CASSTLSNQPQHF.

CDR3 sequence reads: CASSPGRSSGSYEQYF. CDR3 bases: TGCGCCAGCAGCCCGGGTAGGTCTAGCGGCTCCTACGAGCAGTACTTC. The rearrangement links TRBV4-1 to TRBJ2-7; TRBD2 agrees at 7 bases. J was trimmed by 0 bases and V by 4 bases; bases with no gene match: 9. The CDR3 has 16 residues. Germline CDR1 reads MGHRA; CDR2 reads YSYEKL.

J is TRBJ1-2 and V is TRBV11-2; D not certain. In germline, CDR1 is SGHAT, CDR2 FQNNGV. Trimming stripped 6 bases from V and 5 bases from J, with 10 bases between. This CDR3 comprises 12 residues. The CDR3 protein is CASSQRNYGYTF. The CDR3, as DNA: TGTGCCAGCAGTCAACGGAATTATGGCTACACCTTC.

This clone was seen more than once but under ten times. This chain uses TRBV19 with TRBJ1-5, with 7 bases matching TRBD1. Per germline, CDR1 LNHDA and CDR2 SQIVND (reference sequence). The ends lost 4 bases at V and 5 bases at J; junction bases unmatched: 11. The CDR3 has 16 residues. The CDR3 spells CASSSRQGSMHQPQHF. The CDR3 coding sequence is TGTGCCAGTAGTAGCCGACAGGGTTCGATGCATCAGCCCCAGCATTTT.

V and J are TRBV4-1 and TRBJ1-5; D remains unclear. Deletions cut 0 bases from V and 11 bases from J, with 14 bases between. The CDR3 totals 14 residues. The V gene's germline CDR1 is MGHRA and CDR2 YSYEKL. The CDR3, as DNA: TGCGCCAGCAGCCAAGATCCAGGCTTTGGGTCCCAGCATTTT. This sequence encodes CASSQDPGFGSQHF.

This clone has a single count. The chain recombines TRBV27 with TRBJ1-1; a weak D match, TRBD1 (6 bases). From germline, CDR1 is MNHEY and CDR2 SMNVEV (reference sequence). This CDR3 has 12 residues. V was clipped by 4 bases and J by 6 bases, with 9 bases between them. The CDR3 spells CASSSQGAEAFF. CDR3 DNA: TGTGCCAGCAGTTCACAGGGTGCTGAAGCTTTCTTT.

The chain combines TRBV2 with TRBJ2-2; 8 bases are a match to TRBD1. Trimming took 9 bases from V and 6 from J; bases not matched to a gene: 9. This CDR3 spans 14 amino acids. Germline CDR1 is SNHLY and CDR2 is FYNNEI. The CDR3 nucleotides are TGTGCCAGTCGACAGGGGACGGGTCCCGGGGAGCTGTTTTTT. It encodes CASRQGTGPGELFF.

The chain uses TRBV14 and TRBJ1-1, with D perhaps matching TRBD1 (5 bases). V lost 1 base and J 4 bases, leaving 16 bases between the germline ends. Looked up from germline, CDR1 is SGHDN and CDR2 is FVKESK. The CDR3 runs to 16 residues. The CDR3 loop is CASSQVFQGRGTEAFF. In DNA, the CDR3 is TGTGCCAGCAGCCAAGTTTTTCAGGGTCGGGGCACTGAAGCTTTCTTT.

The count of this clone is one. The rearrangement links TRBV6-1 to TRBJ2-7; 11 bases line up with TRBD2. The CDR3 is 14 amino acids. CDR1 and CDR2 (germline): MNHNS, SASEGT. V gave up 7 bases and J gave up 3 bases; unmatched junction bases: 5. CDR3 sequence (DNA): TGTGCCAGCAATCGACTAGCGGGGATCTACGAGCAGTACTTC. Amino acids: CASNRLAGIYEQYF.

The V call is TRBV18, the J call TRBJ1-1, with D perhaps TRBD1 (5 bases). V was clipped by 0 bases and J by 2 bases, with 10 bases between them. This CDR3 comprises 15 residues. Germline CDR1 reads KGHSH; CDR2 reads LQKENI. CDR3 coding DNA: TGTGCCAGCTCACCACCGAGCAGGGTAAACACTGAAGCTTTCTTT. This sequence encodes CASSPPSRVNTEAFF.

The J gene is TRBJ2-3, the V gene TRBV5-6; D gene uncertain. The germline V gene has CDR1 SGHDT and CDR2 YYEEEE. The CDR3 is 13 residues long. V gave up 0 bases and J gave up 3 bases, with 5 bases separating them. The CDR3 DNA reads TGTGCCAGCAGCTTGGTACTGACAGATACGCAGTATTTT. This encodes CASSLVLTDTQYF. Full variable domain (remainder filled in from reference TRBV5-6 and TRBJ2-3): DAGVTQSPTHLIKTRGQQVTLRCSPKSGHDTVSWYQQALGQGPQFIFQYYEEEERQRGNFPDRFSGHQFPNYSSELNVNALLLGDSALYLCASSLVLTDTQYFGPGTRLTVL.

This clone has just a few counts. Here the CDR3 DNA reads TGCGCCAGCAGCTTTTTGGCGGGGGAGGGTTACGAGCAGTACTTC. It yields the protein CASSFLAGEGYEQYF. J is TRBJ2-7 and V is TRBV5-1; TRBD2 matches at 7 bases. The CDR3 is 15 residues long. V was pared by 2 bases and J by 4 bases, with 9 bases of the junction left unmatched. Germline loops: CDR1 SGHRS, CDR2 YFSETQ.

V is TRBV7-8 and J is TRBJ1-1; maybe TRBD1 (5 bases). Deletions cut 5 bases from V and 1 base from J, with 11 bases between. Germline V gene lookup returns CDR1 SGHVS and CDR2 FQNEAQ. The CDR3 length is 14 residues. This chain's CDR3 is CASSPFGGNTEAFF. CDR3 in DNA: TGTGCCAGCAGCCCCTTCGGGGGGAACACTGAAGCTTTCTTT. The whole variable domain, remainder taken from reference TRBV7-8 and TRBJ1-1, is GAGVSQSPRYKVAKRGQDVALRCDPISGHVSLFWYQQALGQGPEFLTYFQNEAQLDKSGLPSDRFFAERPEGSVSTLKIQRTQQEDSAVYLCASSPFGGNTEAFFGQGTRLTVV.

This sequence joins TRBV4-1 and TRBJ1-3; D is uncertain. Germline-derived CDR1 and CDR2 are MGHRA and YSYEKL. Trimming left V 0 bases short and J 3 bases short, with 9 bases between. The CDR3 loop spans 15 amino acids. The CDR3 nucleotides read TGCGCCAGCAGCCAAGACGGGGAGCTTGGAAACACCATATATTTT. Protein sequence: CASSQDGELGNTIYF.

This clone has a single count. This rearrangement joins TRBV7-9 to TRBJ1-2, with 7 bases aligning to TRBD1. The junction had 16 bases not matched to a gene; V was cut back by 5 bases and J by 7 bases. Germline values: CDR1 SEHNR, CDR2 FQNEAQ (reference sequence). The CDR3 has 16 residues. CDR3 coding DNA: TGTGCCAGCAGCAAAGGGGGCGCGGTTGGGCCGGCTGGCTACACCTTC. It yields the protein CASSKGGAVGPAGYTF.

J is TRBJ2-2 and V is TRBV6-5; D could derive from TRBD1 or TRBD2 (5 bases each). V gave up 6 bases and J gave up 3 bases, with 11 bases separating them. The germline V gene has CDR1 MNHEY and CDR2 SVGAGI. This CDR3 contains 14 residues. The CDR3 DNA follows: TGTGCCAGCAGGCCGGGGACGGACACCGGGGAGCTGTTTTTT. Translated: CASRPGTDTGELFF.

This clone was recorded once. This chain uses TRBV29-1 with TRBJ2-1, with TRBD2 identical over 12 bases. This CDR3 is built from 14 residues. J was trimmed by 6 bases and V by 4 bases; bases with no gene match: 4. Per the germline V gene, CDR1 is SQVTM and CDR2 is ANQGSEA. The CDR3 is CSVAWTSGINEQFF. As DNA, the CDR3 is TGCAGCGTTGCATGGACTAGCGGGATCAATGAGCAGTTCTTC.

The CDR3 protein is CASSLDSGLHNEQFF. The CDR3 nucleotides read TGCGCCAGCAGCTTAGACTCGGGACTACATAATGAGCAGTTCTTC. The V gene is TRBV5-1, the J gene TRBJ2-1; 7 bases are a match to TRBD2. CDR3 length: 15 residues. Looked up from germline, CDR1 is SGHRS and CDR2 is YFSETQ. J lost 7 bases, V lost 2 bases, and 9 bases had no gene match.

The V call is TRBV10-1, the J call TRBJ2-3; 10 bases fit TRBD1. Germline V gives CDR1 WNHNN, CDR2 SYGVQD (reference sequence). The CDR3 contains 17 residues. With V trimmed by 6 bases and J by 6 bases, 15 bases remained unmatched. The chain's CDR3 is CASSPSTGQGFKDTQYF. The CDR3 DNA reads TGCGCCAGCAGCCCATCAACGGGACAGGGGTTTAAGGATACGCAGTATTTT.

The chain uses TRBV5-1 and TRBJ2-5, with 8 bases aligning to TRBD2. This CDR3 spans 15 amino acids. Germline V gives CDR1 SGHRS, CDR2 YFSETQ. With V trimmed by 0 bases and J by 5 bases, 6 bases remained unmatched. CDR3 DNA: TGCGCCAGCAGCTTGGCGGGAGGGCCTAAGGAGACCCAGTACTTC. Translated: CASSLAGGPKETQYF. Full variable domain (missing parts from reference TRBV5-1 and TRBJ2-5): KAGVTQTPRYLIKTRGQQVTLSCSPISGHRSVSWYQQTPGQGLQFLFEYFSETQRNKGNFPGRFSGRQFSNSRSEMNVSTLELGDSALYLCASSLAGGPKETQYFGPGTRLLVL.

The chain couples TRBV4-1 to TRBJ1-5, with a possible D match to TRBD1 (5 bases). Trimming removed 3 bases at V and 4 bases at J, with 19 bases between. The length of the CDR3 is 17 residues. Germline assignment: CDR1 MGHRA and CDR2 YSYEKL. CDR3 DNA sequence: TGCGCCAGCAGCCAGGCTGATGGGACGACAAAAAATCAGCCCCAGCATTTT. Translated: CASSQADGTTKNQPQHF.

This chain links TRBV6-5 with TRBJ1-2; perhaps TRBD1 as D (6 bases). CDR3 length: 13 amino acids. Germline V gene data show CDR1 as MNHEY and CDR2 as SVGAGI. Trimming pared 3 bases from V and 7 bases from J, leaving 12 bases between. The CDR3 protein is CASSYFSDSGYTF. In DNA, the CDR3 is TGTGCCAGCAGTTATTTTTCGGACAGTGGCTACACCTTC.

A few counts support this clone. The chain links TRBV6-6 to TRBJ1-1, with D hard to call. Between the trimmed V and J ends, which lost 6 bases and 1 base, there was a span of 9 bases. The CDR3 is made up of 13 amino acids. Germline loops: CDR1 MNHNY, CDR2 SVGAGI (reference sequence). The CDR3 nucleotides are TGTGCCAGCAGCCACGCTCAGAACACTGAAGCTTTCTTT. Translating gives CASSHAQNTEAFF.

This clone came up a few times. The genes are TRBV6-5 and TRBJ2-1; weak D call: TRBD2 (5 bases). Deletions cut 0 bases from V and 6 bases from J, with 6 bases between. CDR1 and CDR2 (germline): MNHEY, SVGAGI. CDR3 size: 13 residues. CDR3 DNA sequence: TGTGCCAGCAGTTACTCGGAGGTCAATGAGCAGTTCTTC. This translates into CASSYSEVNEQFF.

The CDR3 DNA follows: TGTGCCAGCAGCTCCGGCCCTGCTCGTGAGCAGTACTTC. It codes for CASSSGPAREQYF. The chain joins TRBV11-3 to TRBJ2-7; no clear D gene. The V end lost 4 bases, the J end lost 7 bases, and 14 bases lay between the germline ends. CDR1 and CDR2 from the germline V gene are SGHNT and YENEEA. The CDR3 runs to 13 residues.

Points on this clone: This sample also contains other DNA sequences that code for the same CDR3. The chain recombines TRBV29-1 with TRBJ2-2, with D hard to call. V was shortened by 4 bases and J by 1 base, with 1 base between the two germline ends. Germline CDR1 SQVTM, CDR2 ANQGSEA. This CDR3 region has 11 residues. The CDR3 here is CSVGNTGELFF. The CDR3 DNA reads as TGCAGCGTTGGGAACACCGGGGAGCTGTTTTTT.